One sample yielded the 20 T cell receptor beta chains listed below, sequenced in a study of CD8 T cells in ankylosing spondylitis. TCRdb reprocessed the 5' RACE reads with MiXCR, giving one entry per CDR3 protein. The data hold more than 30,000 distinct CDR3 sequences, with 9.5% to 11% observed a single time. Sample: synovial fluid, either unsorted or a sorted T cell fraction (not recorded which). Source of these receptors: a male donor with ankylosing spondylitis.

This clonotype was recorded at least ten times. This chain joins TRBV27 and TRBJ2-1; no firm D call. Germline V gene data show CDR1 as MNHEY and CDR2 as SMNVEV (reference sequence). The V gene lost 4 bases and the J gene lost 0 bases, with 16 bases spanning the gap. CDR3 size: 17 residues. In nucleotides, the CDR3 is TGTGCCAGCAGTTCGACATCCCCCTCATTCTCCTACAATGAGCAGTTCTTC. As protein: CASSSTSPSFSYNEQFF.

This clonotype was recorded a few times. The chain employs TRBV12-3 or TRBV12-4 and TRBJ1-1; D remains unclear. V lost 3 bases and J lost 1, with 3 bases in between. The CDR3 is made up of 12 amino acids. The CDR3 sequence: CASSFGNTEAFF. In DNA, the CDR3 is TGTGCCAGCAGTTTTGGGAACACTGAAGCTTTCTTT.

This clonotype was picked up many times. This chain links TRBV28 with TRBJ1-1; tentative D call: TRBD1 (5 bases). This CDR3 is built from 14 residues. V was clipped by 2 bases and J by 3 bases, with 10 bases between them. Per germline, CDR1 MDHEN and CDR2 SYDVKM. CDR3 sequence: CASSLGRADTEAFF. CDR3 in DNA: TGTGCCAGCAGTTTAGGCAGGGCAGACACTGAAGCTTTCTTT.

This clonotype was seen only a few times. The V call is TRBV2, the J call TRBJ2-1; perhaps D is TRBD1 or TRBD2 (6 bases each). Deletions cut 5 bases from V and 8 bases from J, with 19 bases between. Germline CDR1 SNHLY, CDR2 FYNNEI. The CDR3 runs to 15 residues. CDR3: CASSPTSRGAYEQFF. CDR3 nucleotides: TGTGCCAGCAGTCCCACCTCGAGGGGGGCTTATGAGCAGTTCTTC.

This clonotype was seen only a few times. The chain combines TRBV2 with TRBJ2-6, with 9 bases lining up with TRBD1. Looked up from germline, CDR1 is SNHLY and CDR2 is FYNNEI. The CDR3 runs 16 residues. V trimming: 6 bases; J trimming: 0 bases; junction bases outside the gene matches: 3. CDR3 nucleotides: TGTGCCAGCAGCGAGACAGGGGGCTCTGGGGCCAACGTCCTGACTTTC. It specifies CASSETGGSGANVLTF.

This clonotype was counted many times. The chain joins TRBV5-1 to TRBJ2-1; D gene ambiguous. From germline, CDR1 is SGHRS and CDR2 YFSETQ. This CDR3 contains 15 residues. Trimming took 5 bases from V and 4 from J, leaving 16 bases between them. The CDR3 region has the DNA TGCGCCAGCAGTCCCGCATGGGGTGGGTACAATGAGCAGTTCTTC. Protein product: CASSPAWGGYNEQFF.

The V gene is TRBV28, the J gene TRBJ1-5, with TRBD1 matching over 8 bases. Germline CDR1 reads MDHEN; CDR2 reads SYDVKM. V gave up 3 bases and J gave up 7 bases; unmatched junction bases: 8. The CDR3 loop spans 15 amino acids. CDR3 coding DNA: TGTGCCAGCAGTTTCGAGACAGGGGTTGGACAGCCCCAGCATTTT. The encoded protein is CASSFETGVGQPQHF.

This clonotype was observed at least ten times. V usage is TRBV7-4 and J usage is TRBJ2-1; TRBD2 matches at 9 bases. Germline values: CDR1 SGHVT, CDR2 SQSDAQ. There are 18 residues in the CDR3. J lost 7 bases, V lost 5 bases, and 18 bases had no gene match. In DNA form, the CDR3 reads TGTGCCAGCAGCCCACATTCCCTCCGGGCTAGCGGGACGAATGAGCAGTTCTTC. Its translation is CASSPHSLRASGTNEQFF. Drawing the rest from reference TRBV7-4 and TRBJ2-1, the complete variable domain is GAGVSQSPRYKVAKRGRDVALRCDSISGHVTLYWYRQTLGQGSEVLTYSQSDAQRDKSGRPSGRFSAERPERSVSTLKIQRTEQGDSAVYLCASSPHSLRASGTNEQFFGPGTRLTVL.

This clonotype turned up a few times. One end of the junction varies from germline; a read error may be responsible. The J gene is TRBJ2-1, the V gene TRBV7-3; possible D gene TRBD2, 7 bases. The V gene's germline CDR1 is SGHTA and CDR2 FQGTGA. This CDR3 spans 17 amino acids. The CDR3 reads CASSLTGLLTSSNEQFF. CDR3 sequence (DNA): TGTGCCAGCAGCCTAACAGGGTTGTTGACTAGCAGCAATGAGCAGTTCTTC.

The chain has TRBV20-1 and TRBJ2-1; D is uncertain. V lost 5 bases to trimming and J lost 1 base, with 15 bases between them. The CDR3 has 15 residues. Germline CDR1 and CDR2: DFQATT and SNEGSKA (reference sequence). The CDR3 bases are TGCAGTGCTCCGTCCGCGGTTAAGTCCTACAATGAGCAGTTCTTC. As protein: CSAPSAVKSYNEQFF.

This clonotype turned up a few times. This chain joins TRBV28 and TRBJ2-7; 10 nucleotides match TRBD1. With V trimmed by 3 bases and J by 5 bases, 4 bases remained unmatched. Germline V gene sequence: CDR1 MDHEN, CDR2 SYDVKM. The CDR3 is 14 amino acids. CDR3 amino acids: CASSLTGGYDEQYF. CDR3 coding DNA: TGTGCCAGCAGTTTGACAGGGGGCTACGACGAGCAGTACTTC.

This clonotype was recorded many times. This sequence joins TRBV5-1 and TRBJ2-2, with 10 bases that match TRBD2. V lost 5 bases and J lost 4; bases outside the gene matches: 5. This CDR3 contains 15 residues. Germline assignment: CDR1 SGHRS and CDR2 YFSETQ. The CDR3 DNA is TGCGCCAGCAGTCTAGCGGGAGATCCCACCGGGGAGCTGTTTTTT. It yields the protein CASSLAGDPTGELFF.

The chain recombines TRBV18 with TRBJ2-1; 7 bases line up with TRBD2. Germline CDR1 KGHSH, CDR2 LQKENI. V lost 1 base to trimming and J lost 4 bases; unmatched junction nucleotides: 22. This CDR3 comprises 21 residues. The CDR3 here is CASSPQARGRGGRPLYNEQFF. DNA of the CDR3: TGTGCCAGCTCACCACAAGCGCGCGGAAGGGGAGGGCGACCCCTTTACAATGAGCAGTTCTTC.

This clonotype was counted between two and nine times. This sequence joins TRBV18 and TRBJ2-5, with 8 nucleotides matching TRBD1. The CDR3 totals 18 residues. CDR1 is KGHSH, CDR2 LQKENI, per germline. The V segment lost 6 bases and the J segment 2 bases; nucleotides outside the gene matches: 17. The DNA of the CDR3 is TGTGCCAGCTCGCAGGCGGATCGCCCGACAGGGGCACAAGAGACCCAGTACTTC. This translates into CASSQADRPTGAQETQYF.

V and J are TRBV20-1 and TRBJ2-7; D gene uncertain. In germline, CDR1 is DFQATT, CDR2 SNEGSKA (reference sequence). The CDR3 contains 11 residues. V was clipped by 3 bases and J by 3 bases, with 6 bases between them. CDR3 DNA sequence: TGCAGTGCTAGCCGAAACTACGAGCAGTACTTC. Translation: CSASRNYEQYF.

The rearrangement joins TRBV6-2 or TRBV6-3 to TRBJ2-2, with a possible D match to TRBD1 (8 bases). The CDR3 has 15 amino acids. V dropped 6 bases and J dropped 3 bases, with 14 bases sitting between them. CDR1 is MNHEY and CDR2 is SVGEGT in the germline V gene. The CDR3 bases are TGTGCCAGCAGCACACAGGGGGGGGACACCGGGGAGCTGTTTTTT. Encoded protein: CASSTQGGDTGELFF.

The chain links TRBV5-6 to TRBJ2-2; D possibly corresponds to TRBD2 (5 bases). The CDR3 runs 15 residues. Germline values: CDR1 SGHDT, CDR2 YYEEEE. Trimming took off 3 bases at V and 7 bases at J, with 16 bases between the two ends. For the CDR3, the DNA is TGTGCCAGCAGCTGGCGGGCCCGAGGGAGCGGGGAGCTGTTTTTT. Its protein product is CASSWRARGSGELFF.

The V and J genes are TRBV19 and TRBJ1-5; D is possibly TRBD1 (5 bases). V shed 6 bases and J shed 4 bases, with 16 bases lying between them. The CDR3 runs to 15 residues. CDR1 and CDR2 from the germline V gene are LNHDA and SQIVND (reference sequence). This CDR3 reads CASRGRDSLNQPQHF. In DNA, the CDR3 is TGTGCCAGTAGGGGCAGGGATTCCCTAAATCAGCCCCAGCATTTT.

This clonotype was observed a few times. The rearrangement uses TRBV4-1 and TRBJ1-5; D may be TRBD1 (5 bases). Trimming shortened V by 1 base and J by 3 bases, and 22 bases separated the two germline ends. The CDR3 loop spans 19 amino acids. In germline, CDR1 is MGHRA, CDR2 YSYEKL. CDR3 bases: TGCGCCAGCAGCCAAGGGTGGGTTCCGGGACTCCACTCCAATCAGCCCCAGCATTTT. Protein sequence: CASSQGWVPGLHSNQPQHF.

This clonotype was found a few times. The chain carries TRBV7-3 and TRBJ1-1; 9 nucleotides line up with TRBD1. The CDR3 consists of 15 residues. The ends lost 8 bases at V and 3 bases at J; junction bases unmatched: 10. CDR1 is SGHTA, CDR2 FQGTGA, per germline. CDR3 protein: CASARDRVGDTEAFF. The CDR3 coding sequence is TGTGCCAGCGCCCGGGACAGGGTTGGCGACACTGAAGCTTTCTTT.